Listed here are 5 T cell receptor beta chains from one sample, sequenced in a study of Ad26.COV2.S vaccination and SARS-CoV-2 variants. The method was immunoSEQ multiplex PCR; TCRdb's version includes in-frame clones alone and lacks a portion of them. This table holds roughly 380,000 clones, over 75% found once. Treatment given: approximately 18 received Ad26.COV2.S at low or high dose, single or two shots; about five received placebo; per-sample allocation not given. It was on day 63 after the first vaccine or placebo injection that samples were taken. The sequences come from peripheral blood, collected in a trial of Ad26.COV2.S vaccine versus placebo. The receptors come from a person between 18 and 60 years old who received the Ad26.COV2.S COVID-19 vaccine or a placebo.

The gene calls are TRBV6-5 and TRBJ1-3; D may be TRBD1 (6 bases). The germline V and J ends were trimmed by 6 bases and 2 bases, with 8 bases remaining between them. CDR1 and CDR2 (germline): MNHEY, SVGAGI. There are 13 residues in the CDR3. CDR3 region: CASRRTAGNTIYF. The CDR3, as DNA: TGTGCCAGCAGGCGGACAGCTGGAAACACCATATATTTT.

The chain links TRBV6-1 to TRBJ2-7; a possible D gene is TRBD1 (5 bases). V shed 2 bases and J shed 1 base, with 9 bases lying between them. Per the germline V gene, CDR1 is MNHNS and CDR2 is SASEGT. The CDR3 totals 14 residues. In nucleotides, the CDR3 is TGTGCCAGCAGTGAATGGTCAGGGTCCTACGAGCAGTACTTC. Residues: CASSEWSGSYEQYF.

This chain connects TRBV11-1 to TRBJ2-7, with D maybe TRBD1 (6 bases). Trimming took 2 bases from V and 7 from J, leaving 15 bases between them. The CDR3 has 14 residues. Germline assignment: CDR1 SGHAT and CDR2 FQDESV (reference sequence). CDR3 DNA sequence: TGTGCCAGCAGCTTAATGACAGGCCCTTGGGAGCAGTACTTC. It specifies CASSLMTGPWEQYF.

The J gene is TRBJ2-2, the V gene TRBV4-1; D gene uncertain. Germline CDR1 MGHRA, CDR2 YSYEKL. Trimming pared 0 bases from V and 4 bases from J, leaving 6 bases between. The CDR3 runs 14 residues. The DNA of the CDR3 is TGCGCCAGCAGCCAAGAAAGGGCCACCGGGGAGCTGTTTTTT. Protein product: CASSQERATGELFF.

The chain recombines TRBV12-3 or TRBV12-4 with TRBJ2-7; a possible D gene is TRBD1 (6 bases). The CDR3 length is 13 residues. Deletions cut 6 bases from V and 7 bases from J, with 16 bases between. The CDR3 region is CASRRREQGEQYF. For the CDR3, the DNA is TGTGCCAGCAGACGGCGAGAGCAGGGGGAGCAGTACTTC.